One T cell receptor (beta chain) is described in this entry. Per the original methods: How many nucleated cells were present was estimated from reference gene primer amplification. This table comes from immunoSEQ multiplex PCR, and its TCRdb copy is limited to in-frame clones, with some not included. V, J and clone size were drawn from that table, and D and trimming were deduced from the DNA. Among about 280,000 clones, around nine tenths were seen once, and the ten largest hold about 11%. The CDR3 runs 16 residues. Unmatched junction bases numbered 8, after V lost 4 bases and J lost 6 bases. Per the germline V gene, CDR1 is SGHAT and CDR2 is FQDESV (reference sequence). This sample is part of a study of blood T cell repertoires in COVID-19. In the study overall: There were acute and convalescent COVID-19 samples, and they came from the United States, Italy and Spain.

The chain uses TRBV11-1 and TRBJ2-3; 12 positions agree with TRBD2. The sequence was collected from a woman in her thirties with COVID-19, enrolled during active disease. Sequenced: peripheral blood. The CDR3 sequence is CASSSTSGSGSDTQYF. In DNA form, the CDR3 reads TGTGCCAGCAGCTCGACTAGCGGGAGTGGTTCGGATACGCAGTATTTT.